A single sample gave rise to the 9 T cell receptor beta chains below, sequenced in a study of shared clonotypes between healthy human individuals. Sequencing was performed with immunoSEQ multiplex PCR; in TCRdb, only in-frame clones are kept and a portion is missing. In the table there are about 680,000 clones, approximately 73% of which are singletons. Sequences were obtained from memory CD4+ T cells sorted from blood. Indicated subset: CD45RA-negative fraction. Receptors were obtained from a woman under 40 in good health.

The CDR3 spells CSVGSYRGRISNEQFF. The CDR3 bases are TGCAGCGTCGGAAGCTACAGGGGTCGCATATCAAATGAGCAGTTCTTC. V usage is TRBV29-1 and J usage is TRBJ2-1, with TRBD1 identical over 7 bases. Germline assignment: CDR1 SQVTM and CDR2 ANQGSEA. The V and J ends lost 6 bases and 7 bases, in that order; junction bases with no gene match: 18. This CDR3 has 16 amino acids.

Comment on this clone: Other nucleotide sequences in the sample specify the same CDR3. The chain carries TRBV19 and TRBJ1-2; 8 bases match TRBD1. The germline V gene has CDR1 LNHDA and CDR2 SQIVND (reference sequence). This CDR3 spans 14 amino acids. V dropped 7 bases and J dropped 2; count of bases not matched to a gene: 6. CDR3 coding DNA: TGTGCCAGTACCGACAGGGGACTAAACTATGGCTACACCTTC. The encoded protein is CASTDRGLNYGYTF.

This clone is a singleton in its sample. The chain links TRBV9 to TRBJ2-3; 8 bases are shared with TRBD2. Germline lookup yields CDR1 SGDLS and CDR2 YYNGEE. J gave up 5 bases and V 3 bases, and 11 bases lay outside the gene matches. The CDR3 is 16 residues long. The CDR3: CASSASQRERGDTQYF. CDR3 bases: TGTGCCAGCAGCGCGTCACAGCGGGAGAGGGGAGATACGCAGTATTTT.

This rearrangement joins TRBV6-1 to TRBJ1-6; no clear D. Per germline, CDR1 MNHNS and CDR2 SASEGT. The CDR3 runs to 16 residues. V lost 4 bases and J lost 5, with 15 bases in between. CDR3 coding DNA: TGTGCCAGCAGTGTGTGGTGGCAGTTTGATAATTCACCCCTCCACTTT. Translating gives CASSVWWQFDNSPLHF.

The chain joins TRBV28 to TRBJ2-1; 10 bases align to TRBD2. Germline values: CDR1 MDHEN, CDR2 SYDVKM. The V gene end was trimmed by 6 bases and the J gene end by 0 bases; junction bases not matched to a gene: 2. The CDR3 totals 15 residues. CDR3 nucleotides: TGTGCCAGCAGAGTAGCGGGAGGCTCCTACAATGAGCAGTTCTTC. It translates to CASRVAGGSYNEQFF.

The V call is TRBV10-3, the J call TRBJ2-5; D is perhaps TRBD2 (6 bases). CDR3 length: 14 amino acids. Deletions cut 5 bases from V and 4 bases from J, with 14 bases between. Per germline, CDR1 ENHRY and CDR2 SYGVKD. CDR3 nucleotides: TGTGCCATCAGTTCGGGACTCGAAGGAGAGACCCAGTACTTC. Amino acid sequence: CAISSGLEGETQYF.

The gene calls are TRBV18 and TRBJ2-2; D is unclear. The CDR3 totals 16 residues. CDR1 is KGHSH and CDR2 is LQKENI in the germline V gene. The V end was cut by 2 bases, the J end by 0 bases, with 10 bases between. The chain's CDR3 is CASSPVAPANTGELFF. The CDR3 DNA reads TGTGCCAGCTCACCAGTAGCCCCCGCGAACACCGGGGAGCTGTTTTTT.

The chain recombines TRBV5-3 with TRBJ1-5; D gene ambiguous. TRBV5-3 is an open reading frame whose function is uncertain. V was cut by 3 bases and J by 0 bases, with 13 bases left in between. The CDR3 is 16 residues long. CDR3: CARSSKTLPSNQPQHF. The CDR3 DNA reads TGTGCCAGAAGCTCCAAGACGTTGCCTAGCAATCAGCCCCAGCATTTT.

The sample holds one count of this clone. The chain couples TRBV28 to TRBJ2-1; no definite D call. CDR1 and CDR2 (germline): MDHEN, SYDVKM. The CDR3 runs 13 residues. V lost 7 bases, J lost 0 bases, and 7 bases lay in between. The CDR3 coding sequence is TGTGCCAGCAAAACCTTCTCCTACAATGAGCAGTTCTTC. As protein: CASKTFSYNEQFF.